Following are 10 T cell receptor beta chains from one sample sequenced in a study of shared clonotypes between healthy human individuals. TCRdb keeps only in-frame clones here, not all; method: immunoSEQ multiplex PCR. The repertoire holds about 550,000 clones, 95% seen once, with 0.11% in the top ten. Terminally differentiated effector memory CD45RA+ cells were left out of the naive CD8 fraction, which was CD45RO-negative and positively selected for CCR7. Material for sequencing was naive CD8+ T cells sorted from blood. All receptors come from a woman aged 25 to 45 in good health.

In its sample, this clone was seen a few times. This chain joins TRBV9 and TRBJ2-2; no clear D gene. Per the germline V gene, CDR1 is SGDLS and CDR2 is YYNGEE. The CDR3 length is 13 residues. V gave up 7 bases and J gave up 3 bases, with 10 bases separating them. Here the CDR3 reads CASSDGHTGELFF. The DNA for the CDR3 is TGTGCCAGCTCGGACGGTCACACCGGGGAGCTGTTTTTT.

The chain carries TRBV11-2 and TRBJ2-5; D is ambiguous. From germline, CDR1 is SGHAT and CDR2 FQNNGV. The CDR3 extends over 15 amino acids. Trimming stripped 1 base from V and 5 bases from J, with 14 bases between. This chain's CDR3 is CASSLVQVSPETQYF. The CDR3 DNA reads TGTGCCAGCAGCTTAGTGCAGGTTTCTCCGGAGACCCAGTACTTC.

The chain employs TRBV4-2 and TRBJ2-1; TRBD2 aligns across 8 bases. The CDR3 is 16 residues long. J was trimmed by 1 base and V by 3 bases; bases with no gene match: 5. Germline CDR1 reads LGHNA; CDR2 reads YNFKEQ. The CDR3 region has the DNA TGTGCCAGCAGCCACGGAGCGGGAGCTTCCTACAATGAGCAGTTCTTC. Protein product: CASSHGAGASYNEQFF.

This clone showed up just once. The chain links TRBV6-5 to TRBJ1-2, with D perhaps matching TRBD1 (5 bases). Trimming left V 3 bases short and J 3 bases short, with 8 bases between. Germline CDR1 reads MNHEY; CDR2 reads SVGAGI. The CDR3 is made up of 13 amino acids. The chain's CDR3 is CASSYQGDYGYTF. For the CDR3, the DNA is TGTGCCAGCAGTTATCAGGGCGACTATGGCTACACCTTC.

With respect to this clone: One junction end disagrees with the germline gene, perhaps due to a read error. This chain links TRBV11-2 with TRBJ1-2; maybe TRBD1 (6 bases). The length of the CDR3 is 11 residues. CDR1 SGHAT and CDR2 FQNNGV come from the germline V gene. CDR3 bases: TGTGCCAGCAGCTCGGACAGACCACTCTCCTTC. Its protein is CASSSDRPLSF. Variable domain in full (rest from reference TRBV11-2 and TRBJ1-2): EAGVAQSPRYKIIEKRQSVAFWCNPISGHATLYWYQQILGQGPKLLIQFQNNGVVDDSQLPKDRFSAERLKGVDSTLKIQPAKLEDSAVYLCASSSDRPLSFGSGTRLTVV.

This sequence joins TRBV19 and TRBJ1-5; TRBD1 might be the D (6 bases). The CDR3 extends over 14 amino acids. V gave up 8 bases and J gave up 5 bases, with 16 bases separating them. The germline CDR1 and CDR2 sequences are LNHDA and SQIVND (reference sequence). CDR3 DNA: TGTGCCAGTGAGGACGTACAGGGCTATCAGCCCCAGCATTTT. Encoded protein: CASEDVQGYQPQHF.

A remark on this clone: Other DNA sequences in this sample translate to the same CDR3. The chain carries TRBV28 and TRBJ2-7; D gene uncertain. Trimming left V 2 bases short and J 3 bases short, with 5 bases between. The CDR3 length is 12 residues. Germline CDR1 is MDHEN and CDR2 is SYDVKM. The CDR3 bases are TGTGCCAGCAGTTTAGGAAGCTACGAGCAGTACTTC. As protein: CASSLGSYEQYF.

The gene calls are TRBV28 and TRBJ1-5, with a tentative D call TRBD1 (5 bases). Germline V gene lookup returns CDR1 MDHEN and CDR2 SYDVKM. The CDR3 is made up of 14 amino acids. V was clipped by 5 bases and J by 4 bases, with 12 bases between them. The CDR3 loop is CASSIGHGNQPQHF. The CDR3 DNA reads TGTGCCAGCAGTATCGGACACGGGAATCAGCCCCAGCATTTT.

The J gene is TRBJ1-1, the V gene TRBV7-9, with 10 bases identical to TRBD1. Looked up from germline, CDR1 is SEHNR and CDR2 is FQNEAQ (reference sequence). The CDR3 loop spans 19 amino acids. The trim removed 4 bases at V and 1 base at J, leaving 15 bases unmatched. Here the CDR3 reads CASSSQVLRTGGWNTEAFF. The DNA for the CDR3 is TGTGCCAGCAGCTCACAAGTATTGAGGACAGGGGGATGGAACACTGAAGCTTTCTTT.

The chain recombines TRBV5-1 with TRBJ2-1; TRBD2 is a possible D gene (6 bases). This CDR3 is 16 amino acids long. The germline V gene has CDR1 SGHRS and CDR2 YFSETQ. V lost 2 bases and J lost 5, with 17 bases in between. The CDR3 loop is CASSFTGEGIDNEQFF. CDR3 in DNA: TGCGCCAGCAGCTTTACGGGAGAGGGGATAGACAATGAGCAGTTCTTC.